The 9 T cell receptor beta chains listed next were all sequenced from one sample in a study of blood T cell repertoires in COVID-19. Produced via immunoSEQ multiplex PCR; TCRdb's table is partial and in-frame only. The data contain around 280,000 clones, around 85% of them singletons. The sample was peripheral blood. Source of these receptors: a woman in her 30s who had recovered from COVID-19.

This clone was seen just once. The rearrangement joins TRBV28 to TRBJ2-3; 8 nucleotides match TRBD2. The CDR3 extends over 16 amino acids. With V trimmed by 3 bases and J by 0 bases, 5 bases remained unmatched. The germline V gene encodes CDR1 MDHEN and CDR2 SYDVKM. The CDR3 region is CASSFTSGASTDTQYF. CDR3 in DNA: TGTGCCAGCAGTTTTACTAGCGGAGCTAGCACAGATACGCAGTATTTT.

J is TRBJ1-6 and V is TRBV27; D not certain. Germline lookup yields CDR1 MNHEY and CDR2 SMNVEV (reference sequence). V shed 7 bases and J shed 6 bases, with 16 bases lying between them. The CDR3 is 15 residues long. CDR3 amino acids: CASIPTGRLNSPLHF. The CDR3, as DNA: TGTGCCAGCATCCCGACTGGCAGACTTAATTCACCCCTCCACTTT.

The V gene is TRBV6-2 or TRBV6-3, the J gene TRBJ2-3; TRBD2 is a possible D gene (7 bases). Germline CDR1 is MNHEY and CDR2 is SVGEGT. Trimming left V 5 bases short and J 4 bases short, with 13 bases between. This CDR3 contains 14 residues. The CDR3 loop is CASSRGGASDTQYF. CDR3 bases: TGTGCCAGCAGTAGGGGGGGCGCATCAGATACGCAGTATTTT.

The chain recombines TRBV19 with TRBJ1-6; D is ambiguous. CDR3 size: 21 residues. From germline, CDR1 is LNHDA and CDR2 SQIVND (reference sequence). V lost 2 bases and J 5 bases, leaving 28 bases between the germline ends. The CDR3 protein is CASSIYLGRRAPGMNNSPLHF. CDR3 DNA: TGTGCCAGTAGTATATATCTTGGGAGGAGGGCCCCGGGGATGAATAATTCACCCCTCCACTTT.

The chain recombines TRBV6-1 with TRBJ1-6; weak D call: TRBD1 (6 bases). V lost 4 bases to trimming and J lost 8 bases, with 18 bases between them. The CDR3 extends over 16 amino acids. Germline V gene sequence: CDR1 MNHNS, CDR2 SASEGT. The CDR3 is CASSAGPHRADSPLHF. CDR3 coding DNA: TGTGCCAGCAGTGCCGGGCCTCACAGGGCTGATTCACCCCTCCACTTT.

The chain couples TRBV28 to TRBJ1-1; D is undetermined. Germline-derived CDR1 and CDR2 are MDHEN and SYDVKM. Trimming shortened V by 7 bases and J by 4 bases, and 13 bases separated the two germline ends. The CDR3 length is 13 residues. The CDR3 nucleotides are TGTGCCAGCACCTTAACTGTGGTCACTGAAGCTTTCTTT. Its translation is CASTLTVVTEAFF. Full variable domain (outside the CDR3, taken from reference TRBV28 and TRBJ1-1): DVKVTQSSRYLVKRTGEKVFLECVQDMDHENMFWYRQDPGLGLRLIYFSYDVKMKEKGDIPEGYSVSREKKERFSLILESASTNQTSMYLCASTLTVVTEAFFGQGTRLTVV.

The J gene is TRBJ2-3, the V gene TRBV12-5; possible D gene TRBD2, 5 bases. The CDR3 is made up of 15 amino acids. V was pared by 8 bases and J by 1 base, with 16 bases between. CDR1 is LGHNT and CDR2 is FRNRAP in the germline V gene. The CDR3 reads CASSETRTRTDTQYF. The CDR3, as DNA: TGTGCTAGTTCAGAGACACGGACTCGCACAGATACGCAGTATTTT.

CDR3 DNA: TGTGCCAGCAGCTTAAGCGGGGGGAGGTCAGATACGCAGTATTTT. Residues: CASSLSGGRSDTQYF. This chain connects TRBV7-2 to TRBJ2-3; 9 nucleotides match TRBD2. Germline V gene lookup returns CDR1 SGHTA and CDR2 FQGNSA. The trim removed 2 bases at V and 4 bases at J, leaving 4 bases unmatched. CDR3 length: 15 residues.

The chain combines TRBV3-1 (or the pseudogene TRBV3-2) with TRBJ2-3, with 9 bases fitting TRBD2. The trim removed 0 bases at V and 2 bases at J, leaving 9 bases unmatched. There are 18 residues in the CDR3. From germline, CDR1 is LGHDT and CDR2 YNNKEL (reference sequence). CDR3: CASSQDMASGIYTDTQYF. In nucleotides, the CDR3 is TGTGCCAGCAGCCAAGATATGGCTAGCGGGATCTACACAGATACGCAGTATTTT.